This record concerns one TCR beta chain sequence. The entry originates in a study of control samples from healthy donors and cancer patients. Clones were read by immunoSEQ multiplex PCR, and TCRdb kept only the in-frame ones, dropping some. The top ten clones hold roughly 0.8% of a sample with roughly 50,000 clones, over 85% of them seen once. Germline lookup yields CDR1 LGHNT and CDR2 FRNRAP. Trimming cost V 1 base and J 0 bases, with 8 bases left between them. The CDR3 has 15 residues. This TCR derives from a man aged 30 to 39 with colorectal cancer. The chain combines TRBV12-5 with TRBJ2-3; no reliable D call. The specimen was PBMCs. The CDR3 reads CASGLGHSSTDTQYF. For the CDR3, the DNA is TGTGCTAGTGGTTTGGGACATTCAAGCACAGATACGCAGTATTTT.